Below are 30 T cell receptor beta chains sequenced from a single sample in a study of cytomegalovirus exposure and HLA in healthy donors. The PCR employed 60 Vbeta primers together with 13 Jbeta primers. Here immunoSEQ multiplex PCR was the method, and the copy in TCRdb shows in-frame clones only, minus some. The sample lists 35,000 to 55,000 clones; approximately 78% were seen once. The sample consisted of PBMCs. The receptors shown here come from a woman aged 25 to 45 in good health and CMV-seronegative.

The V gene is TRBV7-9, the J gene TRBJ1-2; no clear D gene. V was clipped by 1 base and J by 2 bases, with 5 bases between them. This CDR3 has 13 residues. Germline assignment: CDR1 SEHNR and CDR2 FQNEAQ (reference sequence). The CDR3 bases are TGTGCCAGCAGCTTAGGGGCAAACTATGGCTACACCTTC. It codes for CASSLGANYGYTF.

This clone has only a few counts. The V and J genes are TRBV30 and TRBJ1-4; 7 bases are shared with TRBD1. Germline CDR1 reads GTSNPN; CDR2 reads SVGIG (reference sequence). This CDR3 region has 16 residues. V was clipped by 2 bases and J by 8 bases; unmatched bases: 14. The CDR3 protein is CAWSSPSTGWVEKLFF. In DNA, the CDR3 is TGTGCCTGGAGTTCTCCATCGACAGGGTGGGTGGAAAAACTGTTTTTT.

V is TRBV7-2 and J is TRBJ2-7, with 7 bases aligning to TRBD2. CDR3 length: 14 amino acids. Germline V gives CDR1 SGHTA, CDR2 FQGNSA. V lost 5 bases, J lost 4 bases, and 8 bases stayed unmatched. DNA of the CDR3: TGTGCCAGCAGCCGTCGACTAGCTACTTACGAGCAGTACTTC. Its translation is CASSRRLATYEQYF.

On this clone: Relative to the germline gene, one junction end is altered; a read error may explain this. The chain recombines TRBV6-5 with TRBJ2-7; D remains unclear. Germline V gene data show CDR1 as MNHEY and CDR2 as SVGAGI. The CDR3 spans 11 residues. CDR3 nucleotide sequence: TGTGCCAGCAGTTACTCCAACGAGCAGTACTTC. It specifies CASSYSNEQYF.

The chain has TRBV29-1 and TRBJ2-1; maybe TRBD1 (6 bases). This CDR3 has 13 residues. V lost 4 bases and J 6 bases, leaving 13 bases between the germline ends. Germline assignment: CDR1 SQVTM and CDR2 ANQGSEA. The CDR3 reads CSVVPGVVNEQFF. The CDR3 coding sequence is TGCAGCGTTGTACCAGGGGTTGTCAATGAGCAGTTCTTC.

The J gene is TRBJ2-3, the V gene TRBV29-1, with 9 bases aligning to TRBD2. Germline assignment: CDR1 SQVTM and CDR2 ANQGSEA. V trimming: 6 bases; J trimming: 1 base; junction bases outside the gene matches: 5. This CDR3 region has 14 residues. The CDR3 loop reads CSVASGARTDTQYF. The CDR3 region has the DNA TGCAGCGTGGCTAGCGGGGCTCGCACAGATACGCAGTATTTT.

CDR3 residues: CASSPDSYEQYF. CDR3 in DNA: TGTGCCAGCAGTCCCGACAGCTACGAGCAGTACTTC. The V gene is TRBV28, the J gene TRBJ2-7; D is perhaps TRBD1 (5 bases). V shed 5 bases and J shed 3 bases, with 8 bases lying between them. Germline-derived CDR1 and CDR2 are MDHEN and SYDVKM. The CDR3 runs 12 residues.

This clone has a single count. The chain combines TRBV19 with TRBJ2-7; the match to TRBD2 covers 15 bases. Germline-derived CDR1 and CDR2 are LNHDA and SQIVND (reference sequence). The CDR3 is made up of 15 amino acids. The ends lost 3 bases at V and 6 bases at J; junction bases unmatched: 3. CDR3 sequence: CASSIWGLAGGEQYF. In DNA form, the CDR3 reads TGTGCCAGTAGTATTTGGGGACTAGCGGGAGGCGAGCAGTACTTC.

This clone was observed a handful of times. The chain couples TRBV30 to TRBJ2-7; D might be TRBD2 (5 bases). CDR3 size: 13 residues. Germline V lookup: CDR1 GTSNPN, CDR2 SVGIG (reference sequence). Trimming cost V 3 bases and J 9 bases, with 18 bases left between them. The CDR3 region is CAWRRAEIEGQYF. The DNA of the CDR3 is TGTGCCTGGAGGCGGGCGGAGATCGAGGGGCAGTACTTC.

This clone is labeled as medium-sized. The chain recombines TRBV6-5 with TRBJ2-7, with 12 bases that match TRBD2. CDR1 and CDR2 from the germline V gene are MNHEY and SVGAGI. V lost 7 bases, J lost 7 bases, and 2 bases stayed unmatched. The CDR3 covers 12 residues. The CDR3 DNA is TGTGCCAGCAAGACTAGCGGGAGAGAGCAGTACTTC. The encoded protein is CASKTSGREQYF.

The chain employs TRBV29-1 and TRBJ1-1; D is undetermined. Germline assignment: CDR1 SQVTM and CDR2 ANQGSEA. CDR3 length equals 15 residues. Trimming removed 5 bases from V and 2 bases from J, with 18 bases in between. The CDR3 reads CSVLAPRSPNTEAFF. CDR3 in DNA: TGCAGCGTTTTGGCACCAAGATCACCAAACACTGAAGCTTTCTTT.

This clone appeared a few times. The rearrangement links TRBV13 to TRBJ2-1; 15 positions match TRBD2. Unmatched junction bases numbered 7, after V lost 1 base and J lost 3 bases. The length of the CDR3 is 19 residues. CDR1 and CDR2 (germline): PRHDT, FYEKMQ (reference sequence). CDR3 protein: CASSLDWTSGGANYNEQFF. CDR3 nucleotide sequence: TGTGCCAGCAGCTTAGACTGGACTAGCGGGGGGGCAAACTACAATGAGCAGTTCTTC. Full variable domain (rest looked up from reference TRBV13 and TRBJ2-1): AAGVIQSPRHLIKEKRETATLKCYPIPRHDTVYWYQQGPGQDPQFLISFYEKMQSDKGSIPDRFSAQQFSDYHSELNMSSLELGDSALYFCASSLDWTSGGANYNEQFFGPGTRLTVL.

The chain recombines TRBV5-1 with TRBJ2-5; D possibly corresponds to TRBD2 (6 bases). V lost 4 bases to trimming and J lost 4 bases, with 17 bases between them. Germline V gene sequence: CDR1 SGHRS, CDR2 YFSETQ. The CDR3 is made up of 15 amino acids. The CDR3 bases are TGCGCCAGCAGCCCGGGGATTAGCGGAACAGAGACCCAGTACTTC. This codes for CASSPGISGTETQYF.

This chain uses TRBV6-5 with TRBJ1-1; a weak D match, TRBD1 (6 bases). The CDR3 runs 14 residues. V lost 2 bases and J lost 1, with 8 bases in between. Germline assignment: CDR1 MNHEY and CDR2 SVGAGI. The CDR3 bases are TGTGCCAGCAGTTACGACAGGCAGAACACTGAAGCTTTCTTT. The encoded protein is CASSYDRQNTEAFF.

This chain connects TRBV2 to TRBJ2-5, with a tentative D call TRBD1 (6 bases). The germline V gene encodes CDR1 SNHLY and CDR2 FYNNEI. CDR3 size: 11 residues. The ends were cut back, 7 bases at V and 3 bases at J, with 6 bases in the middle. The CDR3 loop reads CASKGEETQYF. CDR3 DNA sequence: TGTGCCAGCAAGGGGGAAGAGACCCAGTACTTC.

CDR3 residues: CSVEAGGTYEQYF. The CDR3, as DNA: TGCAGCGTTGAAGCGGGAGGTACCTACGAGCAGTACTTC. V and J are TRBV29-1 and TRBJ2-7, with 7 positions matching TRBD2. The V gene end was trimmed by 1 base and the J gene end by 2 bases; junction bases not matched to a gene: 2. The CDR3 runs 13 residues. Looked up from germline, CDR1 is SQVTM and CDR2 is ANQGSEA.

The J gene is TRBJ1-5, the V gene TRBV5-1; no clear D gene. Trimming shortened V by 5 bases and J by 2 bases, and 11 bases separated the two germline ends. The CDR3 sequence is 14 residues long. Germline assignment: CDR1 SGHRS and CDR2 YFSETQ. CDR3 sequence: CASRSDTGNQPQHF. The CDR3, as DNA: TGCGCCAGCAGGTCTGACACCGGCAATCAGCCCCAGCATTTT.

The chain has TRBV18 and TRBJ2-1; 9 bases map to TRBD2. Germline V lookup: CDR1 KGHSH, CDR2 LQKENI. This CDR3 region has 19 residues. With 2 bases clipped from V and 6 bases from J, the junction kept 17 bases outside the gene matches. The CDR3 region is CASSPYLAGMILNVNEQFF. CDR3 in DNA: TGTGCCAGCTCACCATACCTAGCGGGAATGATTCTAAATGTCAATGAGCAGTTCTTC.

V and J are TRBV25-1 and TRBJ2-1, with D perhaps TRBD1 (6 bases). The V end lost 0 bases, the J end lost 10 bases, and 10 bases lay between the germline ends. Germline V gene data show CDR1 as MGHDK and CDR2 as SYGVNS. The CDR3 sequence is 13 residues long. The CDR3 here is CASSEYPGAEQFF. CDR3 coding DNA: TGTGCCAGCAGTGAATACCCAGGGGCCGAGCAGTTCTTC. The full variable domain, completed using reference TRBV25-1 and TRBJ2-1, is EADIYQTPRYLVIGTGKKITLECSQTMGHDKMYWYQQDPGMELHLIHYSYGVNSTEKGDLSSESTVSRIRTEHFPLTLESARPSHTSQYLCASSEYPGAEQFFGPGTRLTVL.

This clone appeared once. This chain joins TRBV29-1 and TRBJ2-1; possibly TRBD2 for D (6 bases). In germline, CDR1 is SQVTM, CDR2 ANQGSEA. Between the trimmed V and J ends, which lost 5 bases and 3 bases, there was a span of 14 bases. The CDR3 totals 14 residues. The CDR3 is CSVRQGLGYNEQFF. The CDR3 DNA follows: TGCAGCGTTCGCCAGGGACTTGGCTACAATGAGCAGTTCTTC.

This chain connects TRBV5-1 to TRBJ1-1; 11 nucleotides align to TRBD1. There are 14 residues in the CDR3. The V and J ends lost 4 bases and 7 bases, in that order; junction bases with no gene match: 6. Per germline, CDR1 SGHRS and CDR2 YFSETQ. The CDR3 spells CASSLGQGAYEAFF. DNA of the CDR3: TGCGCCAGCAGCCTAGGACAGGGGGCATATGAAGCTTTCTTT.

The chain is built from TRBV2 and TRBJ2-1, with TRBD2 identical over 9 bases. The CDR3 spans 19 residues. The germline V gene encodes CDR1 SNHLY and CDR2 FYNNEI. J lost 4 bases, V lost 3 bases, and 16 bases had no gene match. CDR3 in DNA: TGTGCCAGCAGTGATTACGGCCAGGGGTGGCTAGCGGGATACAATGAGCAGTTCTTC. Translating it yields CASSDYGQGWLAGYNEQFF.

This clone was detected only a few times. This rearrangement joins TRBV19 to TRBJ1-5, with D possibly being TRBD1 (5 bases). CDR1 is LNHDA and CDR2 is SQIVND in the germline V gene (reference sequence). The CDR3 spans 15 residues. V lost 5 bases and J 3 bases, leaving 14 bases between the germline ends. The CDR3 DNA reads TGTGCCAGTAGTGACGTTGGGGGGGACAATCAGCCCCAGCATTTT. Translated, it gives CASSDVGGDNQPQHF. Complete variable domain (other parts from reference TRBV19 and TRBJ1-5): DGGITQSPKYLFRKEGQNVTLSCEQNLNHDAMYWYRQDPGQGLRLIYYSQIVNDFQKGDIAEGYSVSREKKESFPLTVTSAQKNPTAFYLCASSDVGGDNQPQHFGDGTRLSIL.

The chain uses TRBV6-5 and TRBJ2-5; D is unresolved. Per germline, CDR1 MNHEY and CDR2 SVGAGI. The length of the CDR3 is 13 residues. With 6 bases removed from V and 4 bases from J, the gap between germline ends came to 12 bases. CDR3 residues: CASRINRVETQYF. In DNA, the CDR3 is TGTGCCAGCAGAATTAATAGAGTAGAGACCCAGTACTTC.

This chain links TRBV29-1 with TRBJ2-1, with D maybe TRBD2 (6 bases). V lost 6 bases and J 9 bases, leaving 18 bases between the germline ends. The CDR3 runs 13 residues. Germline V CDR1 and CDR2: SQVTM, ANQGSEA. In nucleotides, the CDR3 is TGCAGCGTCGGCCCGACTAGTACGGGTGAGCAGTTCTTC. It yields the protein CSVGPTSTGEQFF.

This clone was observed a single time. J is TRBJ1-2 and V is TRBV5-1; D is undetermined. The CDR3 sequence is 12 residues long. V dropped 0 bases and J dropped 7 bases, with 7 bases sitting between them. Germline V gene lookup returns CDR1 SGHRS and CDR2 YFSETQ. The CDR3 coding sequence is TGCGCCAGCAGCTTGGATGGTAGTGGCTACACCTTC. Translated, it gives CASSLDGSGYTF.

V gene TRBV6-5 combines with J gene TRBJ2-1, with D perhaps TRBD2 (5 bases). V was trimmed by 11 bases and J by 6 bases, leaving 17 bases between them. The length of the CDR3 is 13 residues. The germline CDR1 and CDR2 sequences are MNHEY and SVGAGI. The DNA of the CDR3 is TGTGCCGCCGTGGGTAGCGCCCCCAATGAGCAGTTCTTC. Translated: CAAVGSAPNEQFF.

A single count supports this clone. The CDR3 DNA follows: TGCAGCGTTGCCACTAGGACCACGGATACGCAGTATTTT. Translated: CSVATRTTDTQYF. V is TRBV29-1 and J is TRBJ2-3; tentatively, D is TRBD2 (5 bases). Per germline, CDR1 SQVTM and CDR2 ANQGSEA. Trimming left V 4 bases short and J 6 bases short, with 14 bases between. This CDR3 contains 13 residues.

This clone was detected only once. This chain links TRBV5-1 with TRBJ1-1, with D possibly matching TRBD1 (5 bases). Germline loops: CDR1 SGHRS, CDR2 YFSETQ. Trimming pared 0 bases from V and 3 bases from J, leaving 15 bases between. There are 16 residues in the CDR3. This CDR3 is CASSLGAGGLDTEAFF. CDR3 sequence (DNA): TGCGCCAGCAGCTTGGGAGCGGGGGGACTCGACACTGAAGCTTTCTTT.

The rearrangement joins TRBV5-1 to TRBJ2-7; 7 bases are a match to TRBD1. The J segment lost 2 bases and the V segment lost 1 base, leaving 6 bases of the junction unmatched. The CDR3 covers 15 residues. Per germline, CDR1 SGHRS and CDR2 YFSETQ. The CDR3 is CASSLWLGQAYEQYF. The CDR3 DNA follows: TGCGCCAGCAGCTTGTGGCTCGGACAGGCCTACGAGCAGTACTTC.